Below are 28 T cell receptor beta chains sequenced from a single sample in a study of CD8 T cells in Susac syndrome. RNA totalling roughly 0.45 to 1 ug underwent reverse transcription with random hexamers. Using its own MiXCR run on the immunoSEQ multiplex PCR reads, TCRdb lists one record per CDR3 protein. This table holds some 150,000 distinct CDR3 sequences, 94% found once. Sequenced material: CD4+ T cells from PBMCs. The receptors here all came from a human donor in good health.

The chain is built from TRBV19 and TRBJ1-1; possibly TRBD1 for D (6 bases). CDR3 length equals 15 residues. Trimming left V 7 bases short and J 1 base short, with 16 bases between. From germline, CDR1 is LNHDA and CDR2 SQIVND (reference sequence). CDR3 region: CASTIQGTGNTEAFF. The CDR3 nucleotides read TGTGCCAGTACAATTCAGGGGACGGGGAACACTGAAGCTTTCTTT.

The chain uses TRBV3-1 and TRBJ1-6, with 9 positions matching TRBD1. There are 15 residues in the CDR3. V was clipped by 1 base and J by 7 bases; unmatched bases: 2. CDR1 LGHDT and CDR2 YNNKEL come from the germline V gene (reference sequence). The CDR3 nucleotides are TGTGCCAGCAGCCAAGGGACAGGGGTCAATTCACCCCTCCACTTT. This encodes CASSQGTGVNSPLHF.

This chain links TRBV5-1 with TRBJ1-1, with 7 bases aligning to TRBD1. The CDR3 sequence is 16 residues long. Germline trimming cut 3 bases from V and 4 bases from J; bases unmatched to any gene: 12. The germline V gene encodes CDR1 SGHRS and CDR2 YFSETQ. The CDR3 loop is CASSSPPGGGTTEAFF. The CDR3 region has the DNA TGCGCCAGCAGCTCTCCGCCAGGGGGGGGGACCACTGAAGCTTTCTTT.

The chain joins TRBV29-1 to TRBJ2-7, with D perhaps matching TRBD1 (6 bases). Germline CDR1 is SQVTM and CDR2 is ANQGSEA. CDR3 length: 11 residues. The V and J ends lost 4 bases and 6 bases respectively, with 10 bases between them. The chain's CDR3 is CSVVWGREQYF. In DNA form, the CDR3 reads TGCAGCGTTGTATGGGGGCGCGAGCAGTACTTC.

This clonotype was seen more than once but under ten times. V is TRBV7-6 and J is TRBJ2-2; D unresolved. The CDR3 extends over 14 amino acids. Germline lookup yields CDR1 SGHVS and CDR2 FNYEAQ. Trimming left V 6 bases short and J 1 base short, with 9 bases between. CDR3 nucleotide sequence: TGTGCCAGCAGTCGCACCAGGAACACCGGGGAGCTGTTTTTT. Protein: CASSRTRNTGELFF.

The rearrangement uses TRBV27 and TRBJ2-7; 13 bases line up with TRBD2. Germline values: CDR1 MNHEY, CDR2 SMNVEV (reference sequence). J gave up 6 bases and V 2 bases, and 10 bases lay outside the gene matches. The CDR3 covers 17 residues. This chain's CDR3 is CASSLNGRLAGGTEQYF. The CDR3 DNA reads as TGTGCCAGCAGTTTAAACGGGAGACTAGCGGGAGGAACCGAGCAGTACTTC.

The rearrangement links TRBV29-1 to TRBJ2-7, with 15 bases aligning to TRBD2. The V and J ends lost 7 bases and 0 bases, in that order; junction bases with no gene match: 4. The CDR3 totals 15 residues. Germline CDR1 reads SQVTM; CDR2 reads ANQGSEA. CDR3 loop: CSAGLAGGVSYEQYF. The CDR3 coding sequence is TGCAGCGCCGGACTAGCGGGAGGGGTCTCCTACGAGCAGTACTTC.

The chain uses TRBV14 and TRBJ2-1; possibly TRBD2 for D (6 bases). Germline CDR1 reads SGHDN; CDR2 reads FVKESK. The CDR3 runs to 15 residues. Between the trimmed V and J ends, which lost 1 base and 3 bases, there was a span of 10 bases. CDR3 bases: TGTGCCAGCAGCCAAGGGAGGGAGCTCTACAATGAGCAGTTCTTC. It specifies CASSQGRELYNEQFF.

CDR3 DNA: TGTGCCAGCAGTTTAAGGCCAGCGGGAGGGATGTACAATGAGCAGTTCTTC. As protein: CASSLRPAGGMYNEQFF. J is TRBJ2-1 and V is TRBV12-3 or TRBV12-4, with TRBD2 matching over 10 bases. The CDR3 loop spans 17 amino acids. V was pared by 2 bases and J by 4 bases, with 8 bases of the junction left unmatched.

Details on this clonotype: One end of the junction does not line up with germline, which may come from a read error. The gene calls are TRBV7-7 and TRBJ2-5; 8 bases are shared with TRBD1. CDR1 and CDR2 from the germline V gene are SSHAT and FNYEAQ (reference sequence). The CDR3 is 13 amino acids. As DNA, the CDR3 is TGTGCTAGCAGCTCTGGACAGGGACAGACCCAGTACTTC. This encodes CASSSGQGQTQYF.

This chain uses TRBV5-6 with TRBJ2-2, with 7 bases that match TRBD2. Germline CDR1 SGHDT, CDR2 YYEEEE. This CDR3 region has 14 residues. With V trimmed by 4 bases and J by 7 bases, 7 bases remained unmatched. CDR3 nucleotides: TGTGCCAGCAGCCTTAGCGGGCAAAACGGGGAGCTGTTTTTT. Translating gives CASSLSGQNGELFF.

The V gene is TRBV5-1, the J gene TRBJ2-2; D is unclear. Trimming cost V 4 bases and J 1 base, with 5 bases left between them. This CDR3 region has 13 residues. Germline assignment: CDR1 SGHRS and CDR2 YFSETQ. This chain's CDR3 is CASSTGNTGELFF. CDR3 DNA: TGCGCCAGCAGCACTGGGAACACCGGGGAGCTGTTTTTT. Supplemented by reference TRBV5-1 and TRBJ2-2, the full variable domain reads KAGVTQTPRYLIKTRGQQVTLSCSPISGHRSVSWYQQTPGQGLQFLFEYFSETQRNKGNFPGRFSGRQFSNSRSEMNVSTLELGDSALYLCASSTGNTGELFFGEGSRLTVL.

CDR3 protein: CAWSVRQPEYF. CDR3 nucleotide sequence: TGTGCCTGGAGTGTACGGCAGCCGGAGTACTTC. The chain joins TRBV30 to TRBJ2-5, with unresolved D. CDR1 and CDR2 from the germline V gene are GTSNPN and SVGIG (reference sequence). Trimming cost V 0 bases and J 12 bases, with 11 bases left between them. The CDR3 is made up of 11 amino acids.

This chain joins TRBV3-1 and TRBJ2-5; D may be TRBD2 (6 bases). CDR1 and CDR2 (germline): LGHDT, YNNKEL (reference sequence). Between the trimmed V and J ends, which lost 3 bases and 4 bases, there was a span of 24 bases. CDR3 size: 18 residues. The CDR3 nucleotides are TGTGCCAGCAGCCATACCCCGGGACTCCCCACGTCGGGAGAGACCCAGTACTTC. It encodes CASSHTPGLPTSGETQYF.

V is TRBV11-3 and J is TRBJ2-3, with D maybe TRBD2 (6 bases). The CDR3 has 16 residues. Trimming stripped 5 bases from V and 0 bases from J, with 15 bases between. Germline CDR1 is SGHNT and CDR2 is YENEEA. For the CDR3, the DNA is TGTGCCAGCAGCGAGGGAGGCGCCCATAGCACAGATACGCAGTATTTT. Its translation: CASSEGGAHSTDTQYF. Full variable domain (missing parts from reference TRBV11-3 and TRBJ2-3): EAGVVQSPRYKIIEKKQPVAFWCNPISGHNTLYWYLQNLGQGPELLIRYENEEAVDDSQLPKDRFSAERLKGVDSTLKIQPAELGDSAVYLCASSEGGAHSTDTQYFGPGTRLTVL.

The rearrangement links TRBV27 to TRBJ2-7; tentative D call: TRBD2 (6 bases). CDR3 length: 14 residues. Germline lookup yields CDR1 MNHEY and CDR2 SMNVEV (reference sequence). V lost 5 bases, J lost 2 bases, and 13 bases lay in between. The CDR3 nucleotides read TGTGCCAGCAGTCCCCCGGGACTTCCCTACGAGCAGTACTTC. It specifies CASSPPGLPYEQYF.

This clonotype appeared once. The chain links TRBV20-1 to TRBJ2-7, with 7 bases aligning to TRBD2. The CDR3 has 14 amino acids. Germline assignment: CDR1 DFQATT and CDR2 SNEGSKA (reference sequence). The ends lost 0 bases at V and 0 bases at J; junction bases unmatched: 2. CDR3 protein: CSARDGRSSYEQYF. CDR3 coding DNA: TGCAGTGCTAGAGACGGGAGGAGCTCCTACGAGCAGTACTTC.

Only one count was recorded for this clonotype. In DNA, the CDR3 is TGTGCCAGCAGCGTAGGGGGAATAGCCTATGAGCAGTTCTTC. This translates into CASSVGGIAYEQFF. The chain is built from TRBV9 and TRBJ2-1, with D uncertain. This CDR3 region has 14 residues. Germline V lookup: CDR1 SGDLS, CDR2 YYNGEE. Trimming took off 0 bases at V and 8 bases at J, with 12 bases between the two ends.

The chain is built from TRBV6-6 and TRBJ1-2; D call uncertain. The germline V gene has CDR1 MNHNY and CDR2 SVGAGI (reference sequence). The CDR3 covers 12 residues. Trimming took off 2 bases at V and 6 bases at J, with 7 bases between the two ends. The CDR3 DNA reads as TGTGCCAGCAGTTACCGATTAGATGGCTACACCTTC. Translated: CASSYRLDGYTF.

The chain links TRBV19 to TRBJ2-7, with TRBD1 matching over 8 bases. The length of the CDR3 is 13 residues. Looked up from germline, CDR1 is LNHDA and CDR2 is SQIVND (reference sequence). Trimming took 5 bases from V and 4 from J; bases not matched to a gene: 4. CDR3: CASSSRTGYEQYF. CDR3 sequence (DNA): TGTGCCAGTAGTTCGAGGACAGGGTACGAGCAGTACTTC. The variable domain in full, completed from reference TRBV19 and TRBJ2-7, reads DGGITQSPKYLFRKEGQNVTLSCEQNLNHDAMYWYRQDPGQGLRLIYYSQIVNDFQKGDIAEGYSVSREKKESFPLTVTSAQKNPTAFYLCASSSRTGYEQYFGPGTRLTVT.

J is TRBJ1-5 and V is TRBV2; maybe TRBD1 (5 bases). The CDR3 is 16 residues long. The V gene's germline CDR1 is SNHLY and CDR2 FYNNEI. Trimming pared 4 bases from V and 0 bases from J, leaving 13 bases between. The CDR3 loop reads CASSGGVGRSNQPQHF. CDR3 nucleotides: TGTGCCAGCAGTGGGGGCGTGGGACGTAGCAATCAGCCCCAGCATTTT.

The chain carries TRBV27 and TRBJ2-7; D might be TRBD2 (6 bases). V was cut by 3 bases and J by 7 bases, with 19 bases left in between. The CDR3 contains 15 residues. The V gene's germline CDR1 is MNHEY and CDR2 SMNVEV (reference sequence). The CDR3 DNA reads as TGTGCCAGCAGTTTCACCGGGCAGGGACTTCAGGAGCAGTACTTC. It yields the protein CASSFTGQGLQEQYF.

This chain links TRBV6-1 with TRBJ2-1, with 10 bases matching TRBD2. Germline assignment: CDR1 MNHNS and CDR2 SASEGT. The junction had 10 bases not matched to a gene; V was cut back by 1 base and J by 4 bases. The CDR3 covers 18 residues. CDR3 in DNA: TGTGCCAGCAGTGAAGTGGGTAGCGGGAGGCCTGGGTACAATGAGCAGTTCTTC. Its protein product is CASSEVGSGRPGYNEQFF.

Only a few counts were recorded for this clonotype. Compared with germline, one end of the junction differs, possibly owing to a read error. CDR3 loop: CASTPEGTGELFF. CDR3 DNA: TGTGCCAGCACCCCCGAGGGCACCGGGGAGCTCTTTTTT. The V call is TRBV12-3 or TRBV12-4, the J call TRBJ2-2, with a possible D match to TRBD2 (5 bases). This CDR3 has 13 amino acids.

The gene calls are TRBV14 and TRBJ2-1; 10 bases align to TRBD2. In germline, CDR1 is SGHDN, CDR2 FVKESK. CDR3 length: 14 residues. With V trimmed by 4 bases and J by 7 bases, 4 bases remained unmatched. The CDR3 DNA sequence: TGTGCCAGCAGCCTTAGCGGGAGGCCGAATGAGCAGTTCTTC. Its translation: CASSLSGRPNEQFF.

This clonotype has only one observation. The CDR3 region is CASSLVRQQETQYF. The CDR3 DNA reads as TGTGCCAGCAGCTTGGTTCGGCAGCAAGAGACCCAGTACTTC. The chain links TRBV5-6 to TRBJ2-5; no firm D call. The CDR3 contains 14 residues. Germline loops: CDR1 SGHDT, CDR2 YYEEEE. With 0 bases removed from V and 2 bases from J, the gap between germline ends came to 8 bases.

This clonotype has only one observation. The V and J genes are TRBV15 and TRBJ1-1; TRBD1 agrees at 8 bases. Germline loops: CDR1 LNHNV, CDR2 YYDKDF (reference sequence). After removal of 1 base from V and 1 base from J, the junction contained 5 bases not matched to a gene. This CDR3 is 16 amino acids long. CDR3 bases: TGTGCCACCAGCAGAGCCGTTGGGACAGGGAACACTGAAGCTTTCTTT. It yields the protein CATSRAVGTGNTEAFF.

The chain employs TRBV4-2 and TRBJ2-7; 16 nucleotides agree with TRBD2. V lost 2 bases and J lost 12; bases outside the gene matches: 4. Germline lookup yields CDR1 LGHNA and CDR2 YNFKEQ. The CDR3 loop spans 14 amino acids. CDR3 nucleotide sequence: TGTGCCAGCAGCCAAACGGGACTAGCGGGAGGGGCGTACTTC. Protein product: CASSQTGLAGGAYF.